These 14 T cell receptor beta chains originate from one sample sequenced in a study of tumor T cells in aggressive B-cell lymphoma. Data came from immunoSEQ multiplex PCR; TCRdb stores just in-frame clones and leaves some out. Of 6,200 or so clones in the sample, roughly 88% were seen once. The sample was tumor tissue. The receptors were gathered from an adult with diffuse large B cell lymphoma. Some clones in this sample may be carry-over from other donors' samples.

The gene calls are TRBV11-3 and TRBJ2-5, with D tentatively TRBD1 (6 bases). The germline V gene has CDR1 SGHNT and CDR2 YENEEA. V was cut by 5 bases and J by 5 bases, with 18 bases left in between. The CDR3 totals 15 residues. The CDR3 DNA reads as TGTGCCAGCAGCCCAGGACAGTTAGGGGAGGAGACCCAGTACTTC. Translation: CASSPGQLGEETQYF.

In nucleotides, the CDR3 is TGTGCCAGCAGCTTGCCGACCGGGACAGGGGCCTACGAGCAGTACTTC. This codes for CASSLPTGTGAYEQYF. The chain couples TRBV14 to TRBJ2-7; TRBD1 aligns across 10 bases. CDR1 is SGHDN, CDR2 FVKESK, per germline. V was pared by 5 bases and J by 2 bases, with 9 bases of the junction left unmatched. The CDR3 is made up of 16 amino acids. The whole variable domain, filled in from reference TRBV14 and TRBJ2-7, reads EAGVTQFPSHSVIEKGQTVTLRCDPISGHDNLYWYRRVMGKEIKFLLHFVKESKQDESGMPNNRFLAERTGGTYSTLKVQPAELEDSGVYFCASSLPTGTGAYEQYFGPGTRLTVT.

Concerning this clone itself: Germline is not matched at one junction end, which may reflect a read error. The CDR3 reads CASSQGLGTVNTEAFF. In DNA, the CDR3 is TGTGCCAGTAGCCAAGGCCTCGGGACAGTGAACACTGAAGCTTTTTTT. The chain couples TRBV14 to TRBJ1-1; 7 nucleotides match TRBD1. Germline loops: CDR1 SGHDN, CDR2 FVKESK. This CDR3 is built from 16 residues.

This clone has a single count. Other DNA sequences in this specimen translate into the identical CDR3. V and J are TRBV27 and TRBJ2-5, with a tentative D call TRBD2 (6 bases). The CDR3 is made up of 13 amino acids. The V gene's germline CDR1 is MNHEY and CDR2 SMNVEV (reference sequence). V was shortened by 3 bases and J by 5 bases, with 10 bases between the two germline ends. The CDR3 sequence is CASSFGGGETQYF. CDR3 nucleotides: TGTGCCAGCAGTTTCGGGGGTGGGGAGACCCAGTACTTC.

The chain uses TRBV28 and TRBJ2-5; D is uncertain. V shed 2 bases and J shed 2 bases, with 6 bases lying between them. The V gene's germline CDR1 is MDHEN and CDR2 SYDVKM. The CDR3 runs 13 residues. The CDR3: CASSLDMQETQYF. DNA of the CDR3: TGTGCCAGCAGTTTAGACATGCAAGAGACCCAGTACTTC.

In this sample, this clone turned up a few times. For the CDR3, the DNA is TGCAGCGTAAGCAAAACTAGCTCCGAGCAGTACTTC. Translated, it gives CSVSKTSSEQYF. The chain links TRBV29-1 to TRBJ2-7, with D possibly being TRBD2 (6 bases). CDR1 and CDR2 from the germline V gene are SQVTM and ANQGSEA. The CDR3 has 12 amino acids. Between the trimmed V and J ends, which lost 6 bases and 6 bases, there was a span of 15 bases.

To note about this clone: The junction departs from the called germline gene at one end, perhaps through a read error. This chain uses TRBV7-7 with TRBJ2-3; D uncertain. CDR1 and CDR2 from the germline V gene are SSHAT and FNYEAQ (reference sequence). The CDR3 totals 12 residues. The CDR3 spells CASSPIGDTQYF. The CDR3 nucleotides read TGTGCTAGCAGCCCCATCGGAGATACGCAGTATTTT.

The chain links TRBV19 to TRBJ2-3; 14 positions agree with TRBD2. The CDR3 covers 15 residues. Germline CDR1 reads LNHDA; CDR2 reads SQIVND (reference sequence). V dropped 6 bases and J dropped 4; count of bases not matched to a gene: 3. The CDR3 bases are TGTGCCAGTAGCCGGACTAGCGGGGGGCCAGATACGCAGTATTTT. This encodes CASSRTSGGPDTQYF.

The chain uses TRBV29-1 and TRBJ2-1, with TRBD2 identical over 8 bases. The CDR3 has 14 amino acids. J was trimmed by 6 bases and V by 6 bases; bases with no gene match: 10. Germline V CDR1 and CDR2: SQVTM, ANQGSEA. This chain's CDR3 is CSVVSGVPSNEQFF. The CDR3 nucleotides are TGCAGCGTCGTTAGCGGGGTCCCCTCCAATGAGCAGTTCTTC.

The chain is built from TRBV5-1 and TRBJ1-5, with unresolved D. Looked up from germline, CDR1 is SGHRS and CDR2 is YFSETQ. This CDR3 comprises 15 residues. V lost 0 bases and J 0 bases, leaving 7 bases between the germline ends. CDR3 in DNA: TGCGCCAGCAGCTTGGCTGGAGGTAGCAATCAGCCCCAGCATTTT. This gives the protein CASSLAGGSNQPQHF.

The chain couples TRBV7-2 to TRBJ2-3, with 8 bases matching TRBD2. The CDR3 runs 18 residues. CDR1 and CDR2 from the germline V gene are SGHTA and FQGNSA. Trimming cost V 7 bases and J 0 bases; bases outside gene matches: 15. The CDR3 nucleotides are TGTGCCAGCATGCAGTCCGGCGGGAGGCCCCTGAGCACAGATACGCAGTATTTT. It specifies CASMQSGGRPLSTDTQYF.

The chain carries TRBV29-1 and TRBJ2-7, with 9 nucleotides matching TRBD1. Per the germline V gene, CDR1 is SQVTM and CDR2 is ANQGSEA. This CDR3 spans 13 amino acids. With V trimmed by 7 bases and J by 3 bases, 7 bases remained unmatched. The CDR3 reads CSGGTGIGYEQYF. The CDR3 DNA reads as TGCAGCGGCGGGACAGGGATAGGCTACGAGCAGTACTTC.

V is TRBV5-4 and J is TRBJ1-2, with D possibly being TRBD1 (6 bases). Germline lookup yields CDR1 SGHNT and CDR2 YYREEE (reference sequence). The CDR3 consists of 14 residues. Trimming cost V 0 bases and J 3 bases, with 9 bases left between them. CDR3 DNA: TGTGCCAGCAGCTTGGAGACAGGAGACTATGGCTACACCTTC. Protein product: CASSLETGDYGYTF.

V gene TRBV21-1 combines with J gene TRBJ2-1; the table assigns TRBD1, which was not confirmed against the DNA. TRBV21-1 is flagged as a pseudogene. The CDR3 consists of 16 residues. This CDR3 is CASSPRDRDRLAEQFF. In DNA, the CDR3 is TGTGCCAGCAGCCCCCGGGACAGGGATCGCCTCGCGGAGCAGTTCTTC.